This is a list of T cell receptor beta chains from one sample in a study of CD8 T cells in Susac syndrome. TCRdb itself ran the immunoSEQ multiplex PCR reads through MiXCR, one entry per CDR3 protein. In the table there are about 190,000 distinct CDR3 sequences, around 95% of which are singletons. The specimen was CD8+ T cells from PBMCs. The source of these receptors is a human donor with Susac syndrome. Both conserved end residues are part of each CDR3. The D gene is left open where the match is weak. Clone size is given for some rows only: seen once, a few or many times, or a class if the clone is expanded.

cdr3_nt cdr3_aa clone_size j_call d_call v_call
TGTGCCAGCAGCGCCACAGGGGGTCAAGAGACCCAGTACTTC CASSATGGQETQYF - TRBJ2-5 TRBD1 TRBV9
TGCGCCAGCAGCCAAGACCCGAAGTACTATGGCTACACCTTC CASSQDPKYYGYTF - TRBJ1-2 - TRBV4-1
TGTGCCAGCAGCTTAGGAGGACCTAATGAAAAACTGTTTTTT CASSLGGPNEKLFF once TRBJ1-4 - TRBV11-2
TGCGCCAGCAGCTTGATGCCAACTGGATCCTACGAGCAGTACTTC CASSLMPTGSYEQYF - TRBJ2-7 - TRBV5-1
TGTGCCAGCAGCTTGAGGGAAGGGTGGAACTTC CASSLREGWNF - TRBJ2-7 - TRBV5-6
TGTGCCAGCAGCCAAGATCTCGCACCGAGTTCGGACACTGAAGCTTTCTTT CASSQDLAPSSDTEAFF - TRBJ1-1 - TRBV3-1
TGTGCCAGCAGCCCTAGCGGGACCCTCTACGAGCAGTACTTC CASSPSGTLYEQYF - TRBJ2-7 TRBD2 TRBV5-4
TGTGCCAGCTCACCAGGGGTGAACACTGAAGCTTTCTTT CASSPGVNTEAFF - TRBJ1-1 - TRBV18
TGTGCCAGCAGAGACTCGGGACAGGCCTACGAGCAGTACTTC CASRDSGQAYEQYF - TRBJ2-7 TRBD1 TRBV7-9
TGTGCCAGCAGCCAAGATTGGACTAGCGGGGGGAGTGGCACAGATACGCAGTATTTT CASSQDWTSGGSGTDTQYF - TRBJ2-3 TRBD2 TRBV3-1
TGCAGTGCTAGAGATCAGGGGCGAAAGACCCAGTACTTC CSARDQGRKTQYF - TRBJ2-5 - TRBV20-1
TGCGCCAGCAGTGATATAGGTGGCAATCAGCCCCAGCATTTT CASSDIGGNQPQHF - TRBJ1-5 - TRBV10-2
TGTGCCAGCAGCTCCTCCCCCCCCGAGCAGTACTTC CASSSSPPEQYF - TRBJ2-7 - TRBV11-2
TGTGCCAGCAGAGAACTAGGGACAGGGGGCAACTATGGCTACACCTTC CASRELGTGGNYGYTF - TRBJ1-2 TRBD1 TRBV7-2
TGCAGTGCTAGCGGGGGCCCACTCTACGAGCAGTACTTC CSASGGPLYEQYF - TRBJ2-7 - TRBV20-1
TGTGCCAGCAGCGGCTCCGGGACAGCAAACAATGAGCAGTTCTTC CASSGSGTANNEQFF - TRBJ2-1 TRBD1 TRBV9
TGTGCCAGCTCCCCGCGGGACGCGAACACTGAAGCTTTCTTT CASSPRDANTEAFF - TRBJ1-1 - TRBV18
TGTGCCAGTAGTACTCTGGTGGGCATCGCGGATGAGCAGTTCTTC CASSTLVGIADEQFF - TRBJ2-1 - TRBV19
TGCAGTGCTAGAGAAGGGGTTCACTACGAGCAGTACTTC CSAREGVHYEQYF - TRBJ2-7 - TRBV20-1
TGTGCCAGCAGCCCGGGACAGGGGGCAGGTGAAGCTTTCTTT CASSPGQGAGEAFF - TRBJ1-1 TRBD1 TRBV7-6